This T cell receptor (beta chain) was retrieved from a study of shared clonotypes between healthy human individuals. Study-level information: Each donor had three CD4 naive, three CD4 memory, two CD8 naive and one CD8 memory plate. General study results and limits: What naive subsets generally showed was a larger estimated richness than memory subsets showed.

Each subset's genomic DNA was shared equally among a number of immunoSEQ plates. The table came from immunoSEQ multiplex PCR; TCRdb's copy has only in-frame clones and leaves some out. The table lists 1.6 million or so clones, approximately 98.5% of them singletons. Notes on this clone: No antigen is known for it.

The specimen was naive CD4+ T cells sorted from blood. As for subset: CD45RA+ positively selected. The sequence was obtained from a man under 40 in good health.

CDR3 region: CSVALLETQYF. The CDR3, as DNA: TGCAGCGTTGCGCTCTTGGAGACCCAGTACTTC. This chain joins TRBV29-1 and TRBJ2-5; D gene ambiguous. The CDR3 sequence is 11 residues long. Germline CDR1 and CDR2: SQVTM and ANQGSEA. Trimming left V 4 bases short and J 5 bases short, with 8 bases between.